Listed below are T cell receptor beta chains from one sample, sequenced in a study of Graves' ophthalmopathy and Graves' hyperthyroidism. TCRdb ran MiXCR on the multiplex PCR reads and lists one entry per CDR3 protein. The profile covers about 550,000 distinct CDR3 sequences, with roughly 40% appearing a single time and around 4% taken by the ten largest. Sequenced: peripheral blood or thyroid tissue (not recorded which). The receptor set was obtained from an adult man with Graves' hyperthyroidism. CDR3s include the opening cysteine and the closing phenylalanine or tryptophan. The D gene is left open where the match is weak. Size values are once, few and many counts, or a class for expanded clones, and some rows have none.

j_call d_call clone_size v_call cdr3_aa cdr3_nt
TRBJ2-7 TRBD1 medium-sized TRBV24-1 CATGQGYEQYF TGTGCCACCGGACAGGGCTACGAGCAGTACTTC
TRBJ2-1 NA few TRBV25-1 CASRKGGPRNEQFF TGTGCCAGCAGAAAAGGGGGTCCGAGGAATGAGCAGTTCTTC
TRBJ2-1 NA NA TRBV2 CASSEALRYNEQFF TGTGCCAGCAGTGAAGCGCTCCGTTACAATGAGCAGTTCTTC
TRBJ1-5 NA NA TRBV7-9 CASSPGTHAKQETQHF TGTGCCAGCAGTCCAGGGACCCATGCGAAGCAAGAGACCCAGCATTTT
TRBJ2-5 NA few TRBV5-4 CASSRTGGYQETQYF TGTGCCAGCAGCCGGACTGGGGGCTACCAAGAGACCCAGTACTTC
TRBJ1-6 NA NA TRBV28 CASSLIHSPLHF TGTGCCAGCAGTTTAATCCATTCACCCCTCCACTTT
TRBJ1-2 NA few TRBV6-5 CASSQVLNRAPLTF TGTGCCAGCAGCCAAGTTCTCAACAGGGCCCCCCTCACCTTC
TRBJ2-7 TRBD1 many TRBV6-5 CASSPTGGGYEQYF TGTGCCAGCAGCCCCACAGGGGGCGGCTACGAGCAGTACTTC
TRBJ1-4 TRBD1 NA TRBV7-2 CASSPGTLRQGGEKLFF TGTGCCAGCAGTCCAGGAACCCTGAGACAGGGTGGGGAAAAACTGTTTTTT
TRBJ2-7 NA NA TRBV9 CASSAGRIGGSYEQYF TGTGCCAGCAGCGCAGGCCGAATTGGGGGCTCCTACGAGCAGTACTTC
TRBJ2-7 TRBD1 many TRBV28 CASSSSYRGPYEQYF TGTGCCAGCAGTTCGTCATACAGGGGGCCCTACGAGCAGTACTTC
TRBJ2-5 NA NA TRBV5-1 CASSFSSAPQETQYF TGCGCCAGCAGCTTTTCCTCCGCACCACAAGAGACCCAGTACTTC
TRBJ2-3 TRBD2 NA TRBV29-1 CSVEERGGIVQYF TGCAGCGTTGAGGAGCGGGGGGGCATCGTGCAGTATTTT
TRBJ1-4 TRBD1 few TRBV6-1 CASKDRGNEKLFF TGTGCCAGCAAAGACAGGGGGAATGAAAAACTGTTTTTT
TRBJ1-2 NA NA TRBV28 CASSPQGIRVDGYTF TGTGCCAGCAGTCCACAGGGAATTAGAGTGGATGGCTACACCTTC
TRBJ2-7 TRBD1 NA TRBV5-1 CASSLAGGEQHF TGCGCCAGCAGTCTCGCAGGGGGTGAGCAGCACTTC
TRBJ2-7 NA NA TRBV10-3 CAISESTPGADPYF TGTGCCATCAGTGAGTCGACGCCGGGAGCCGATCCGTACTTC
TRBJ2-4 NA NA TRBV20-1 CSAIGVAKNIQYF TGCAGTGCCATCGGGGTGGCCAAAAACATTCAGTACTTC
TRBJ2-6 NA NA TRBV24-1 CATSDPGTAGANVLTF TGTGCCACCAGTGACCCTGGGACGGCTGGGGCCAACGTCCTGACTTTC
TRBJ2-6 NA many TRBV20-1 CSAREMTGPLSSGANVLTF TGCAGTGCTAGAGAGATGACAGGTCCCCTTAGCTCTGGGGCCAACGTCCTGACTTTC
TRBJ1-5 NA many TRBV7-2 CASSLAGSSTYQPQHF TGTGCCAGCAGCTTGGCCGGGTCCTCTACTTATCAGCCCCAGCATTTT
TRBJ2-7 NA many TRBV29-1 CSVEVRPYEQYF TGCAGCGTTGAAGTCAGGCCCTACGAGCAGTACTTC
TRBJ1-3 NA many TRBV9 CASSPPGRTGNTIYF TGTGCCAGCAGCCCCCCAGGACGGACTGGAAACACCATATATTTT
TRBJ2-5 TRBD2 many TRBV7-2 CASSSLAGGPEQETQYF TGTGCCAGCAGCTCCCTAGCGGGAGGGCCTGAACAAGAGACCCAGTACTTC